This T cell receptor beta chain appears in the sequencing data of a study of shared clonotypes between healthy human individuals (dated by TCRdb to about 2020). Background for the entire study: The cohort comprised two women and three men aged 18 to 49 years. For each donor, CD4 naive and CD4 memory were each given three plates, CD8 naive was given two plates, and CD8 memory was given one plate. To estimate repertoire size and how much clonotypes are shared between individuals, the study performed deep sequencing of blood TCR repertoires from 4 to 6 healthy adults. Libraries were prepared and TCR repertoires were sequenced by different laboratories using diverse techniques, in order to increase sequencing depth and limit assay-specific biases. Each donor's leukapheresis produced roughly between roughly 0.85 and 9.5 billion PBMCs. What the study reported, not specific to this receptor: Because the study included only a small number of donors, the genetic and exposure-history diversity represented was limited. Naive subsets generally had larger estimated clonotype richness than memory subsets did. Sampling was limited to blood, and TCR repertoires in tissue likely differ from TCR repertoires in blood. Even with the large sequencing depth, rarefaction of the sorted-subset datasets indicated that sequencing was incomplete. Pairwise subsampling led to the expectation that sequencing depth would affect the degree of clonotype sharing among donors. Across a few donors, around 5.4% of naive CD4, roughly 3.4% of naive CD8, approximately 2.5% of memory CD4, and about 0.44% of memory CD8 clonotypes were shared. Clonotypes shared by all four sorted-subset donors showed higher generation probabilities than non-shared clonotypes.

Comments on this clone: There is no known antigen for this receptor. Base qualities are not provided; no much larger clone lies one nucleotide away.

The donors were healthy, HIV-negative adults with no recently reported acute infections or vaccinations. All donors were Caucasian adults living in Nashville, Tennessee, USA. CD4+ T cells were enriched by magnetic negative selection; naive cells were then positively selected on CD45RA, and the negative fraction formed the memory subset. Blood was collected by leukapheresis, and PBMCs were isolated by Ficoll-Histopaque density gradient centrifugation and then cryopreserved in liquid nitrogen vapor phase. Purity and quantity of every magnetically sorted T cell population were checked by analytical flow cytometry. Genomic DNA was isolated from each sorted fraction and quantified by UV absorbance on a Nanodrop 2000c. TCR CDR3 regions were amplified from genomic DNA by multiplex PCR using the deep immunoSEQ assay. Extracted genomic DNA from each cell subset was distributed evenly across all wells of several immunoSEQ 96-well plates, and each plate was treated as a replicate. Each replicate PCR for sorted subsets received about 210 ng genomic DNA, equal to 30,000 or so T cell genomes. Purified libraries were quantified with a Qubit 3.0 fluorometer, sized on a Bioanalyzer 2100, and re-quantified with the KAPA Library Quantification kit. A separate single-read 150-cycle Illumina NextSeq 550 flow cell was used to sequence each immunoSEQ 96-well plate. Per the original workflow: The immunoSEQ output contained only junctional sequences without quality scores, so filtering could not match that applied to full-length reads. To assign V/J genes and CDR3, sequences were annotated using PyIR, a Python wrapper for IgBLAST v1.9, with IMGT germline references. Reads with weak V/J assignments (E-value above 1e-6), missing CDR3, stop codons, out-of-frame junctions, or ambiguous translated residues were removed. V3J clonotypes were defined as sequences sharing the same inferred V gene, J gene, and CDR3 amino acid sequence. The percentage overlap between two repertoires was calculated by dividing the number of shared unique clonotypes by the size of the smaller repertoire. Richness of each repertoire was evaluated using RTK rarefaction, the Chao1 estimator, and Recon v2.1 estimates of unobserved clonotypes. For all TCRbeta clonotypes obtained by the gDNA method from four donors, generation probabilities were computed with OLGA. In TCRdb, the immuneACCESS table is reduced to in-frame sequences with V and J assigned. These tables do not hold every clone; where another copy was compared, an unresolved V gene accounts for under half, and the others remain unexplained. V and J calls and clone size are given by that table; D and trimming were obtained from the DNA. The table for this sample lists over 2 million clones; 85% to 95% of them were counted only once. Jointly, the top ten make up approximately 0.41% of the sample.

Sample: naive CD4+ T cells from PBMCs. According to the study, the label for this sample's cell subset or site signals: CD45RA+ positively selected. This TCR was sampled from a man younger than 35 in good health. Some clones in this sample may be carry-over from other donors' samples.

In nucleotides, the sequence is TGTGCCAGCAGCCGCCGGCGTCTAATCGACGAGCAGTACTTC. Its coded protein is CASSRRRLIDEQYF. The rearrangement combines TRBV13 with TRBJ2-7, with the D segment identity uncertain. V lost 5 bases and J lost 5 bases; the stretch between them is 16 bases long. CDR3 length: 14 amino acids, cysteine to phenylalanine. Of all the DNA, just the CDR3 is kept, 42 bases in frame from base 1. For CDR1 and CDR2, the germline V gene (reference sequence) lists PRHDT and FYEKMQ.